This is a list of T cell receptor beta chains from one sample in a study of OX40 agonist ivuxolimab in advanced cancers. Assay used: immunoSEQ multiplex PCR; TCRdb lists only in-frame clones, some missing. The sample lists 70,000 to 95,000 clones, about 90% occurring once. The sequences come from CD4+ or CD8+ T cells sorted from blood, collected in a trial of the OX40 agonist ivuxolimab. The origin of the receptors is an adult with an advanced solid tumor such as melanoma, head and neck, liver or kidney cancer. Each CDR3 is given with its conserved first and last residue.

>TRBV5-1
CASSLATGGLDYGYTF
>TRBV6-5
CASSPTSYEQYF
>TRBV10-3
CAISAMGGAQNSPLHF
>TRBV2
CAARTGGWETQYF
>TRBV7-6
CASSLGGAGGPLDTQYF
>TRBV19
CASSVPWTGRVSEQYF
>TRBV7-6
CASSLAAGGGELFF
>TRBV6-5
CASQDSSYEQYF
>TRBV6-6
CASSPALGGGNEKLFF
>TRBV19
CASTLSWGPTDTQYF
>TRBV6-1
CASSEAGGRDQPQHF
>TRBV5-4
CASSLGGPTDEQYF
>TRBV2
CASRSDSNQPQHF
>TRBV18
CASSLLQGEDQPQHF
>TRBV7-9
CASSLDGGADTQYF
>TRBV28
CASSLVSGGRGTRELFF
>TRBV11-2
CASSLDWTDNEQFF
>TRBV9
CASSAETVYNSPLHF
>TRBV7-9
CASSLGLQPYGYTF
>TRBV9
CASSVQDQSYNEQFF
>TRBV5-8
CASRVGSSWNEKLFF
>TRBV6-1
CASSAPSGTGAYNEQFF
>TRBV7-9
CASSLLNTEAFF
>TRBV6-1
CASTTIAGAAYEQYF
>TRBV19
CASSMGRVGVETQYF
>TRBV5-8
CASSLVAGTRTSSYNEQFF
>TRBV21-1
CASSGAGGSYNEQFF
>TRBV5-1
CASSLGQLNNSPLHF
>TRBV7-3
CASSLGTSGRVDEQFF
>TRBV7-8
CASSPSSYEQYF
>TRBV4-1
CASSRTGAGANVLTF
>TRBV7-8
CASSFQANTEAFF
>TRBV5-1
CASSSQGTGELFF
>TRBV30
CALISYNSPLHF
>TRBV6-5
CASSLGQGHTYEQYF
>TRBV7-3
CASSLNRGEQFF
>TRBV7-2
CASSLRSGTGDTEAFF
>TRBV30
CAWNQGGGEQFF
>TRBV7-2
CASSLRLAGASEQFF
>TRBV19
CASRGTSPNYGYTF
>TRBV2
CASSRDRTSSYEQYF
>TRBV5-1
CASSLAGNSNQPQHF
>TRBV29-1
CSVTTGAADTQYF
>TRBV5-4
CASSLDRVERGYTF
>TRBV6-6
CASSYYGPSSYEQYF
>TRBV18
CASSPDRGTLNTEAFF
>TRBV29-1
CSVRQVSTEAFF
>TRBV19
CATQDRGVGTDTQYF
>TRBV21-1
CATQGGYTF
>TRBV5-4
CASSLAVGTGELFF
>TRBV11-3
CASSPSFGQGSYEQYF
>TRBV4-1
CASSQPPRGGRGGTQYF
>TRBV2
CASSLYGTSTDTQYF
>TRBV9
CASSGGPLDTEAFF
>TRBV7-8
CASSLFDGTDTQYF